This T cell receptor (beta chain) was captured by sequencing in a study of molecular identifiers for immune sequencing clone quantification. Notes on the study in general: Jurkat TCR RNA spiked in from one cell reportedly remained identifiable amid about 1 million naive cells.

Germline CDR1 KGHDR, CDR2 SFDVKD. The CDR3 spans 12 residues. Trimming removed 7 bases from V and 1 base from J, with 3 bases in between. The authors gated naive CD8 T cells as CD8+CD4-CCR7+CD45RA+ for sorting. This clonotype occurred many times. Its cognate antigen is unknown. Preparation methods for the bulk TCR libraries were those previously described, with listed TCR primers. Each CDR3 protein is one row after TCRdb ran MiXCR on the PCR reads. The sample lists 490,000 or so distinct CDR3 sequences, around 25% occurring once. The genes are TRBV24-1 and TRBJ2-2; no clear D. The specimen sequenced was naive CD8+ T cells from blood, with Jurkat cell RNA spiked in. Subset in this sample: FACS-sorted CD8+CD4-CCR7+CD45RA+ naive T cells. This sequence originates from a human donor in good health. Some libraries in this study had Jurkat cell RNA spiked in. The CDR3 DNA reads as TGTGCCACCAGAAGGAACACCGGGGAGCTGTTTTTT. This codes for CATRRNTGELFF.